The source of this TCR beta chain is a study of OX40 agonist ivuxolimab in advanced cancers. CDR1 and CDR2 (germline): ENHRY, SYGVKD. Trimming at V came to 6 bases and at J to 6 bases, leaving 4 bases not matched to a gene. CDR3 length: 14 residues. No patient had autoimmune disease or received systemic immunosuppression. Repertoires were generated with immunoSEQ multiplex PCR, while TCRdb's copy carries only in-frame clones and drops some. The sample has about 48,000 clones, approximately 88% seen once; the top ten hold approximately 1.2%. Sequences were derived from CD4+ or CD8+ T cells sorted from blood, sampled in a trial of the OX40 agonist ivuxolimab. The sequence was obtained from an adult with an advanced solid tumor such as melanoma, head and neck, liver or kidney cancer. The chain employs TRBV10-3 and TRBJ1-4; 10 nucleotides line up with TRBD1. CDR3 residues: CAISLDRGDEKLFF. The CDR3 DNA follows: TGTGCCATCAGCCTGGACAGGGGGGATGAAAAACTGTTTTTT.